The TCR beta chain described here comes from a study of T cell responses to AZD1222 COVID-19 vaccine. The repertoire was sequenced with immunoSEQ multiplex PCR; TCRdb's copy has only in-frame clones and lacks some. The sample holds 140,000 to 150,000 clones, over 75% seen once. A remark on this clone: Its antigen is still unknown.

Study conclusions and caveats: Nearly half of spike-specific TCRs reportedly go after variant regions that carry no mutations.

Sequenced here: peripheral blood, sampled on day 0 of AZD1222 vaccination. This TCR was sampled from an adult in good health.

CDR3 nucleotides: TGTGCCAGTAGAACGGGAAGTATCAGCGGGAGGGGCACAGATACGCAGTATTTT. Protein sequence: CASRTGSISGRGTDTQYF. The chain couples TRBV19 to TRBJ2-3; 10 bases are shared with TRBD2. CDR3 length equals 18 residues. V was clipped by 6 bases and J by 1 base; unmatched bases: 13. CDR1 is LNHDA and CDR2 is SQIVND in the germline V gene (reference sequence). Variable domain in full (rest from reference TRBV19 and TRBJ2-3): DGGITQSPKYLFRKEGQNVTLSCEQNLNHDAMYWYRQDPGQGLRLIYYSQIVNDFQKGDIAEGYSVSREKKESFPLTVTSAQKNPTAFYLCASRTGSISGRGTDTQYFGPGTRLTVL.